A single T cell receptor beta chain is shown here with its context. The sample originates from a study of blood T cell repertoires in COVID-19. Study-level information: Sites in the United States, Italy and Spain provided acute and convalescent COVID-19 samples. Sample material is recorded as cDNA or gDNA derived from T cells, B-cell-depleted T cells, or PBMCs.

Under the authors' procedure: For nucleated cells, counts were estimated from reference gene primer amplification. This table comes from immunoSEQ multiplex PCR, and its TCRdb copy is limited to in-frame clones, with some not included. D and trimming come from the DNA, and the V and J calls and clone size come from that table. Of about 350,000 clones in the sample, 85% to 90% were seen once. Seattle's cohort entered during active infection and was followed longitudinally. The CDR3 covers 17 residues. V was trimmed by 5 bases and J by 1 base, leaving 21 bases between them. J is TRBJ2-5 and V is TRBV5-7; D is possibly TRBD2 (6 bases). TRBV5-7 is marked as an open reading frame, function uncertain. The sequenced sample was peripheral blood. This receptor was taken from a woman between 65 and 79 years old with COVID-19, enrolled during active disease. This CDR3 is CASRLGEEISPQETQYF. In nucleotides, the CDR3 is TGTGCCAGCAGGTTAGGGGAGGAAATAAGCCCCCAAGAGACCCAGTACTTC.